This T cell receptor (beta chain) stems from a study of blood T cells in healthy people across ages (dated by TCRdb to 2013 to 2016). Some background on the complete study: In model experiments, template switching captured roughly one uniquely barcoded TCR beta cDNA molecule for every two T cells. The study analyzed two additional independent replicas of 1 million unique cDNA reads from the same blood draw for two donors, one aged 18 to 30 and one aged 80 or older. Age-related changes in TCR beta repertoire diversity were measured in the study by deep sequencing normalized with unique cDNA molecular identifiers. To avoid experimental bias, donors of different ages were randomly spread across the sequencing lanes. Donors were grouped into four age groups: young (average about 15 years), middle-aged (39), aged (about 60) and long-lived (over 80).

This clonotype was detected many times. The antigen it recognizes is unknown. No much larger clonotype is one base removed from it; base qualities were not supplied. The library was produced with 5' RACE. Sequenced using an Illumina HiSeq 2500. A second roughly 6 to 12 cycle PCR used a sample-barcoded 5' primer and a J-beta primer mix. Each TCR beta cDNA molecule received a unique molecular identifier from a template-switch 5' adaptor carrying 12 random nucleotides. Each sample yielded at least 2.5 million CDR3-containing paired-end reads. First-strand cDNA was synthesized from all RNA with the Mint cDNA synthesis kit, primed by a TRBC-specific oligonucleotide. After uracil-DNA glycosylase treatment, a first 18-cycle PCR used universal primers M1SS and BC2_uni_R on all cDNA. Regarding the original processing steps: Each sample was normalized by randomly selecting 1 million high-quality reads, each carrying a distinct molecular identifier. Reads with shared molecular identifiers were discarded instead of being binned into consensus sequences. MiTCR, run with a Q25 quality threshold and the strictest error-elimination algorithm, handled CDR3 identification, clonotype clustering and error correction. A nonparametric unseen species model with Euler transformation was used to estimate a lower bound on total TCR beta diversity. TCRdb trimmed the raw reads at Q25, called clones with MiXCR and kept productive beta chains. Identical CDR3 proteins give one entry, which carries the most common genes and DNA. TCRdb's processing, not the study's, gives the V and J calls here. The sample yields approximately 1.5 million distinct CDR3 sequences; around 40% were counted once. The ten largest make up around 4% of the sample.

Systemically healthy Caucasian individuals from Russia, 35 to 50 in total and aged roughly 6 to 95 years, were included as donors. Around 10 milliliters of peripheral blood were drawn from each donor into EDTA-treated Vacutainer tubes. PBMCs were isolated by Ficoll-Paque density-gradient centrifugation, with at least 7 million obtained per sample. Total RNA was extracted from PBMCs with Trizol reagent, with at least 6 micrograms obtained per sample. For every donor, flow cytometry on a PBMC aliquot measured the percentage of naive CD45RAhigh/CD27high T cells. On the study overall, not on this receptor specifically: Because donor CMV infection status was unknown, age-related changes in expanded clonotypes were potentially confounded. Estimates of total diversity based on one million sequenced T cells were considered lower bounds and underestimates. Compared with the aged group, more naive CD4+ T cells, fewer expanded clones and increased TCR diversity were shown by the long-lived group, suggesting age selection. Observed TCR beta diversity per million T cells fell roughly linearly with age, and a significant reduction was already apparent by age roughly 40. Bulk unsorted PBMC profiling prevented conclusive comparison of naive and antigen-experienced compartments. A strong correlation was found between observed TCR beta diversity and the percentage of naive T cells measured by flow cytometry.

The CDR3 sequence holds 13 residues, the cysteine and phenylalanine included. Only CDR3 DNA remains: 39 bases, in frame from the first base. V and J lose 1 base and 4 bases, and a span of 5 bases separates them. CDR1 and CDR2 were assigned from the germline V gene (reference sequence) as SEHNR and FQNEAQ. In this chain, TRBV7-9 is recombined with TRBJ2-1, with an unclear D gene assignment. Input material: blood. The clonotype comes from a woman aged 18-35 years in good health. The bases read TGTGCCAGCAGCTTAGTGCAGTACAATGAGCAGTTCTTC. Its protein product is CASSLVQYNEQFF.